These T cell receptor beta chains were read from a single sample in a study of T-cell memory formation after mild COVID-19. TCRdb reanalysed the 5' RACE reads using MiXCR and keeps one entry per CDR3 protein. The data show around 250,000 distinct CDR3 sequences, 15% seen once. Sequencing was performed on PBMCs or a T cell subset sorted from them (not recorded which). Source of these receptors: an adult woman who had mild COVID-19 (a few samples of this study predate the infection). Cell type and time point are not known. CDR3s include the opening cysteine and the closing phenylalanine or tryptophan. Fields, in order: D gene, J gene, clone size, V gene, CDR3 DNA, CDR3 protein. The D gene is left open where the match is weak. Only some rows state a clone size, as once, few, many or a class for expanded clones.

d_call: .
j_call: TRBJ2-7
clone_size: few
v_call: TRBV6-2/TRBV6-3
cdr3_nt: TGTGCCAGCAGTTACGCCTCTCCGGGACACCCCTTTTACGAGCAGTACTTC
cdr3_aa: CASSYASPGHPFYEQYF

d_call: .
j_call: TRBJ2-1
clone_size: .
v_call: TRBV5-1
cdr3_nt: TGCGCCAGCAGCTTGTTTCCTAGCTCCCACAATGAGCAGTTCTTC
cdr3_aa: CASSLFPSSHNEQFF

d_call: TRBD2
j_call: TRBJ2-5
clone_size: few
v_call: TRBV7-3
cdr3_nt: TGTGCCAGCAGCTTAACCCGGGGGGGGGCCCAAGAGACCCAGTACTTC
cdr3_aa: CASSLTRGGAQETQYF

d_call: .
j_call: TRBJ1-5
clone_size: few
v_call: TRBV20-1
cdr3_nt: TGCAGTGCTAGGTCGGAGGGAATAAGCAATCAGCCCCAGCATTTT
cdr3_aa: CSARSEGISNQPQHF

d_call: .
j_call: TRBJ2-6
clone_size: few
v_call: TRBV18
cdr3_nt: TGTGCCAGCTCACCACCCAGCTCTGGGGCCAACGTCCTGACTTTC
cdr3_aa: CASSPPSSGANVLTF

d_call: .
j_call: TRBJ2-2
clone_size: few
v_call: TRBV9
cdr3_nt: TGTGCCAGCAGCAGACAGCTGAACACCGGGGAGCTGTTTTTT
cdr3_aa: CASSRQLNTGELFF

d_call: .
j_call: TRBJ2-1
clone_size: once
v_call: TRBV10-3
cdr3_nt: TGTGCCATCCGGTGGGGGATTAATGCCTACAATGAGCAGTTCTTC
cdr3_aa: CAIRWGINAYNEQFF

d_call: .
j_call: TRBJ2-1
clone_size: .
v_call: TRBV3-1
cdr3_nt: TGTGCCAGCAGCCAAGCTGCAGGTAACAATGAGCAGTTCTTC
cdr3_aa: CASSQAAGNNEQFF

d_call: .
j_call: TRBJ1-2
clone_size: few
v_call: TRBV7-6
cdr3_nt: TGTGCCAGCAGCCTACAGCAGGGGACCGGCTATGGCTACACCTTC
cdr3_aa: CASSLQQGTGYGYTF

d_call: TRBD2
j_call: TRBJ2-5
clone_size: few
v_call: TRBV25-1
cdr3_nt: TGTGCCAGCAGTGAGTCGCTAGCGGGAGTAGAGACCCAGTACTTC
cdr3_aa: CASSESLAGVETQYF

d_call: .
j_call: TRBJ1-6
clone_size: few
v_call: TRBV6-5
cdr3_nt: TGTGCCAGCACCCCTGGGGGGGGGTCCTATAATTCACCCCTCCACTTT
cdr3_aa: CASTPGGGSYNSPLHF

d_call: .
j_call: TRBJ1-1
clone_size: .
v_call: TRBV10-3
cdr3_nt: TGTGCCATCAGTGAACAGGGCGTAACTGAAGCTTTCTTT
cdr3_aa: CAISEQGVTEAFF

d_call: .
j_call: TRBJ1-3
clone_size: few
v_call: TRBV6-5
cdr3_nt: TGTGCCAGCACCCCGTTCAGCAGCTCTGGAAACACCATATATTTT
cdr3_aa: CASTPFSSSGNTIYF

d_call: TRBD2
j_call: TRBJ2-3
clone_size: .
v_call: TRBV25-1
cdr3_nt: TGTGCCAGCAGTGAGGGCCGGACTCGGGGAGGACTAGCGACAAGCACAGATACGCAGTATTTT
cdr3_aa: CASSEGRTRGGLATSTDTQYF

d_call: .
j_call: TRBJ2-7
clone_size: few
v_call: TRBV5-1
cdr3_nt: TGCGCCAGCAGCCAAGTATCCAGCGGAGTTGGGGAGTACTTC
cdr3_aa: CASSQVSSGVGEYF

d_call: .
j_call: TRBJ1-5
clone_size: few
v_call: TRBV4-1
cdr3_nt: TGCGCCAGCAGGGCGCAGGGTACCGCTAGCAATCAGCCCCAGCATTTT
cdr3_aa: CASRAQGTASNQPQHF

d_call: .
j_call: TRBJ2-1
clone_size: .
v_call: TRBV24-1
cdr3_nt: TGTGCCACCAGTGATTTTCAGCGGAGCGACAATGGTGAGCAGTTCTTC
cdr3_aa: CATSDFQRSDNGEQFF

d_call: .
j_call: TRBJ1-1
clone_size: many
v_call: TRBV6-5
cdr3_nt: TGTGCCAGCAGTCTCGGGCGCACTGAAGCTTTCTTT
cdr3_aa: CASSLGRTEAFF

d_call: TRBD2
j_call: TRBJ2-7
clone_size: .
v_call: TRBV19
cdr3_nt: TGTGCCAGTAGTATAAGCGGGAGGGCCTACGAGCAGTACTTC
cdr3_aa: CASSISGRAYEQYF

d_call: .
j_call: TRBJ1-4
clone_size: few
v_call: TRBV20-1
cdr3_nt: TGCAGTGCTAGAGATGGCCAAGCACCTATTATCTTT
cdr3_aa: CSARDGQAPIIF

d_call: TRBD1
j_call: TRBJ1-4
clone_size: few
v_call: TRBV12-3/TRBV12-4
cdr3_nt: TGTGCCAGCAGTTTCAGGGGGTGGGATGAAAAACTGTTTTTT
cdr3_aa: CASSFRGWDEKLFF

d_call: TRBD1
j_call: TRBJ1-2
clone_size: .
v_call: TRBV6-4
cdr3_nt: TGTGCCAGCAGTGACTCTAGGACAGGGGTCCATGGCTACACCTTC
cdr3_aa: CASSDSRTGVHGYTF

d_call: TRBD1
j_call: TRBJ2-7
clone_size: few
v_call: TRBV7-8
cdr3_nt: TGTGCCAGCTTGGGGGGCCGCAGACAGGGGGACGAAACCTACGAGCAGTACTTC
cdr3_aa: CASLGGRRQGDETYEQYF

d_call: TRBD2
j_call: TRBJ2-3
clone_size: .
v_call: TRBV5-1
cdr3_nt: TGCGCCAGCAAATCCCTAGCGGGGCAACCACGCACAGATACGCAGTATTTT
cdr3_aa: CASKSLAGQPRTDTQYF